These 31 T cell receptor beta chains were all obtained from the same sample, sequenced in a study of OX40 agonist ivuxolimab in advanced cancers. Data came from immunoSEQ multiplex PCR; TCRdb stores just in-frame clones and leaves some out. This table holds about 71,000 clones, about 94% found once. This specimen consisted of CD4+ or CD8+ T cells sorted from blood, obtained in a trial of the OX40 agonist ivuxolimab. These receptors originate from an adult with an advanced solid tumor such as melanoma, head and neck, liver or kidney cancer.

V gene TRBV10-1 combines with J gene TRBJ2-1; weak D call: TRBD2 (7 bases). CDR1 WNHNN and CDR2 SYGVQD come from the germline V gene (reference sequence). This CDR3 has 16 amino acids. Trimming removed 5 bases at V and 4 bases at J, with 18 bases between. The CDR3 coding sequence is TGCGCCAGCAGTTCCGGGAGGTTGCAGGGGTACAATGAGCAGTTCTTC. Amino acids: CASSSGRLQGYNEQFF.

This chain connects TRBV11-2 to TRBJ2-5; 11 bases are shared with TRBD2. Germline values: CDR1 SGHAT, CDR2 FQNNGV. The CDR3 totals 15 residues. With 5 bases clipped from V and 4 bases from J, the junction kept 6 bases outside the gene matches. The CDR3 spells CASSRGLAAAETQYF. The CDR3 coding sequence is TGTGCCAGCAGCCGGGGACTAGCGGCAGCAGAGACCCAGTACTTC.

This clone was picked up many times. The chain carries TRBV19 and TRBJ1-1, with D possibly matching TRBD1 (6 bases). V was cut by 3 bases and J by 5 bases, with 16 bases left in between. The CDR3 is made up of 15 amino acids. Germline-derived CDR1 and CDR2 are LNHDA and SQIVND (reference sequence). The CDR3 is CASSIGGAGMTEAFF. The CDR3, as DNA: TGTGCCAGTAGTATCGGGGGGGCAGGGATGACTGAAGCTTTCTTT.

The CDR3 spells CASSTMTRAFEETQYF. The CDR3, as DNA: TGTGCCAGCAGCACTATGACGAGGGCCTTCGAAGAGACCCAGTACTTC. This chain connects TRBV7-2 to TRBJ2-5; TRBD2 might be the D (5 bases). The germline CDR1 and CDR2 sequences are SGHTA and FQGNSA. V was pared by 5 bases and J by 3 bases, with 19 bases between. This CDR3 comprises 16 residues.

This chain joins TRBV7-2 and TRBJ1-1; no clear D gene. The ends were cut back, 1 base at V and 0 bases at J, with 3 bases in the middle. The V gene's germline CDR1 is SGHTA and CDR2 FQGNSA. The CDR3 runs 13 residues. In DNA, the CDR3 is TGTGCCAGCAGCTTAGTTTTGAACACTGAAGCTTTCTTT. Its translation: CASSLVLNTEAFF.

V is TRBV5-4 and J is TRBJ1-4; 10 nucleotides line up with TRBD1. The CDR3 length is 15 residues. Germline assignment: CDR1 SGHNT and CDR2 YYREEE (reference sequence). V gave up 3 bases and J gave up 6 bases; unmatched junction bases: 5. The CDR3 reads CASSSTGGSDEKLFF. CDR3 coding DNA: TGTGCCAGCAGCTCGACAGGGGGCTCTGATGAAAAACTGTTTTTT.

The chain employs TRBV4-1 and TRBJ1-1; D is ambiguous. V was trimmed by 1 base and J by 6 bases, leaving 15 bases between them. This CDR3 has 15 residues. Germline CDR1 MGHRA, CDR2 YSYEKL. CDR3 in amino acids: CASSQVSEGRAEAFF. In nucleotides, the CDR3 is TGCGCCAGCAGCCAAGTATCGGAGGGAAGGGCTGAAGCTTTCTTT.

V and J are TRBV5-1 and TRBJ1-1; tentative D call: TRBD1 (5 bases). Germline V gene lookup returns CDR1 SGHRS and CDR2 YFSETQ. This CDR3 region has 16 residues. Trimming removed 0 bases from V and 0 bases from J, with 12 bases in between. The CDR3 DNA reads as TGCGCCAGCAGCTTGGTGGCAGGGCGAGTGAACACTGAAGCTTTCTTT. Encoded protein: CASSLVAGRVNTEAFF.

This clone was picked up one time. CDR3 sequence (DNA): TGTGCCAGCAGCGACACGGGACTAGCAGCTTCGAATGAGCAGTTCTTC. It codes for CASSDTGLAASNEQFF. The genes are TRBV28 and TRBJ2-1; 9 nucleotides align to TRBD2. The germline V gene encodes CDR1 MDHEN and CDR2 SYDVKM. The V and J ends lost 6 bases and 7 bases, in that order; junction bases with no gene match: 13. The CDR3 extends over 16 amino acids.

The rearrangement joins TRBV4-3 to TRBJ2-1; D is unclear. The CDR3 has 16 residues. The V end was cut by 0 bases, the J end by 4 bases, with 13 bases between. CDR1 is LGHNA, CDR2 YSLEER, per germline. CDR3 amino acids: CASSQEGISSYNEQFF. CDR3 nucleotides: TGCGCCAGCAGCCAAGAAGGGATAAGTAGTTACAATGAGCAGTTCTTC.

The CDR3 loop reads CASSVGQGTEAFF. CDR3 in DNA: TGTGCCAGCAGCGTAGGACAGGGTACTGAAGCTTTCTTT. This chain uses TRBV6-1 with TRBJ1-1; 8 bases are a match to TRBD1. In germline, CDR1 is MNHNS, CDR2 SASEGT. The length of the CDR3 is 13 residues. With 6 bases clipped from V and 5 bases from J, the junction kept 5 bases outside the gene matches.

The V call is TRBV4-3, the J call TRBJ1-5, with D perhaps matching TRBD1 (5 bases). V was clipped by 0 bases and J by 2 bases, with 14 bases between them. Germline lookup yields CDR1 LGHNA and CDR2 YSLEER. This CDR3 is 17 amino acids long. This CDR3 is CASSQDGAGQGNQPQHF. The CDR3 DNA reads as TGCGCCAGCAGCCAAGATGGAGCAGGGCAAGGCAATCAGCCCCAGCATTTT.

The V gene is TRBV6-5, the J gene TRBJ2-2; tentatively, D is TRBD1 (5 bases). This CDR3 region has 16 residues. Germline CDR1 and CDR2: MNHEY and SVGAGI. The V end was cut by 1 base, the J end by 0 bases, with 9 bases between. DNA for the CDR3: TGTGCCAGCAGTTACTTTCAGGGATCGAACACCGGGGAGCTGTTTTTT. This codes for CASSYFQGSNTGELFF.

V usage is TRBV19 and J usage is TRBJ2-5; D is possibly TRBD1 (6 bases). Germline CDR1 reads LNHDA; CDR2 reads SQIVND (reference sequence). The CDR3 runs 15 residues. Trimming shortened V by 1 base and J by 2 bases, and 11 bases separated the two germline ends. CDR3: CASSIGGGFQETQYF. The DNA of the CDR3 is TGTGCCAGTAGTATAGGTGGGGGCTTTCAAGAGACCCAGTACTTC. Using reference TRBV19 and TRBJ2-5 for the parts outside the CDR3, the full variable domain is DGGITQSPKYLFRKEGQNVTLSCEQNLNHDAMYWYRQDPGQGLRLIYYSQIVNDFQKGDIAEGYSVSREKKESFPLTVTSAQKNPTAFYLCASSIGGGFQETQYFGPGTRLLVL.

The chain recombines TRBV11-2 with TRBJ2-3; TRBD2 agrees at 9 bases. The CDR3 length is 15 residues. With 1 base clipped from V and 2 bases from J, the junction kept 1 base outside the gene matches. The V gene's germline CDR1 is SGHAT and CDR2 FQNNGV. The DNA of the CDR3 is TGTGCCAGCAGCTTAGGCGGGAGGGCCACAGATACGCAGTATTTT. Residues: CASSLGGRATDTQYF.

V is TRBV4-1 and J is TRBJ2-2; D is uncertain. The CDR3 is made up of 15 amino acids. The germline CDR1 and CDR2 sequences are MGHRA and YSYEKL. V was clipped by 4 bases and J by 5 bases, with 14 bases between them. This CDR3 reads CASSPSSIGTGELFF. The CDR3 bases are TGCGCCAGCAGCCCATCCTCCATCGGGACCGGGGAGCTGTTTTTT.

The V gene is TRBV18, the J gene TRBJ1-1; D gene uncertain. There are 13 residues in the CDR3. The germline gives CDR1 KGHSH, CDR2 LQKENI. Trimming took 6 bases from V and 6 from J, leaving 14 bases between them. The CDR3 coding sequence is TGTGCCAGCTCCCCCGACGGGGTATCTGAAGCTTTCTTT. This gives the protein CASSPDGVSEAFF.

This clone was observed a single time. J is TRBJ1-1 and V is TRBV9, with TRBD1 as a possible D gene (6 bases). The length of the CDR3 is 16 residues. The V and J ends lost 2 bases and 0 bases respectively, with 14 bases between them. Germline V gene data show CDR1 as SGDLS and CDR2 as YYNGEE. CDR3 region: CASSVGQRSMNTEAFF. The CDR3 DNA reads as TGTGCCAGCAGCGTCGGACAGCGAAGTATGAACACTGAAGCTTTCTTT. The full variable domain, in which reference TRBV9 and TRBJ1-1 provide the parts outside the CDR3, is DSGVTQTPKHLITATGQRVTLRCSPRSGDLSVYWYQQSLDQGLQFLIQYYNGEERAKGNILERFSAQQFPDLHSELNLSSLELGDSALYFCASSVGQRSMNTEAFFGQGTRLTVV.

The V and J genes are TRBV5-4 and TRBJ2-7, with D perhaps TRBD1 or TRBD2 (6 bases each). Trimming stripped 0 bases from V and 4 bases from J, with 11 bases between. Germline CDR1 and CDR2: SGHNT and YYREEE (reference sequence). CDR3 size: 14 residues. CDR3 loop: CASSLAQGGYEQYF. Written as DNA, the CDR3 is TGTGCCAGCAGCTTGGCACAGGGAGGATACGAGCAGTACTTC.

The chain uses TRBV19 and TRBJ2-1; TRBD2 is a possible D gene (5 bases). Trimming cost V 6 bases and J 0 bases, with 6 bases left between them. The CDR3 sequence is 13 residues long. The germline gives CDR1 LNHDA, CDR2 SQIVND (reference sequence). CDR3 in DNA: TGTGCCAGTAGCGGGGACTCCTACAATGAGCAGTTCTTC. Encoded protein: CASSGDSYNEQFF. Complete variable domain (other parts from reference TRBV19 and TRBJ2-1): DGGITQSPKYLFRKEGQNVTLSCEQNLNHDAMYWYRQDPGQGLRLIYYSQIVNDFQKGDIAEGYSVSREKKESFPLTVTSAQKNPTAFYLCASSGDSYNEQFFGPGTRLTVL.

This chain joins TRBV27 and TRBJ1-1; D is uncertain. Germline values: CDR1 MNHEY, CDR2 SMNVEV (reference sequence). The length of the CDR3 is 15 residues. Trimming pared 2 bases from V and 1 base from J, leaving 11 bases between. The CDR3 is CASSLEGWGNTEAFF. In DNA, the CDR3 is TGTGCCAGCAGTTTAGAGGGTTGGGGGAACACTGAAGCTTTCTTT.

CDR3 in amino acids: CASSKIAGAGYEQYF. The DNA for the CDR3 is TGTGCCAGCAGCAAAATAGCGGGAGCCGGCTACGAGCAGTACTTC. The chain uses TRBV11-3 and TRBJ2-7; 9 positions match TRBD2. CDR1 and CDR2 from the germline V gene are SGHNT and YENEEA. The CDR3 runs 15 residues. V shed 5 bases and J 3 bases; nucleotides not matched to a gene: 8.

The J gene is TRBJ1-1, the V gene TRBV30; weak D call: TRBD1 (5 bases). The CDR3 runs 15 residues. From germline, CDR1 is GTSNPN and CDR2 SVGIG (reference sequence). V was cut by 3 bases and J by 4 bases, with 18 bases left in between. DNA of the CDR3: TGTGCCTGGAGGACAGACCCCGTTTGGGGCACTGAAGCTTTCTTT. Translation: CAWRTDPVWGTEAFF.

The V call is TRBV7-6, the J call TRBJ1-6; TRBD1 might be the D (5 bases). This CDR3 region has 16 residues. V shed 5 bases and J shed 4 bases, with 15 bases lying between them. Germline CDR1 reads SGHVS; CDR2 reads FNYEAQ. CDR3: CASSRYGGSYNSPLHF. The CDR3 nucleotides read TGTGCCAGCAGCCGCTATGGGGGATCTTATAATTCACCCCTCCACTTT.

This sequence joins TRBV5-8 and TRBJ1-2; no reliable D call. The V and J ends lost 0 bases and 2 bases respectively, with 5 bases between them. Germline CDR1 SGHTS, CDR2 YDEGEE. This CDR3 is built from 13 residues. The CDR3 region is CASSLAVNYGYTF. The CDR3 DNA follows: TGTGCCAGCAGCTTGGCGGTAAACTATGGCTACACCTTC.

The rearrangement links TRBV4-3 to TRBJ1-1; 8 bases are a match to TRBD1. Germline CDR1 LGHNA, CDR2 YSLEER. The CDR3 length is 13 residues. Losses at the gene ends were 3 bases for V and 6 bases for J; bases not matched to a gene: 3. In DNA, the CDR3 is TGCGCCAGCAGCCACACAGGGGGTCCTGAAGCTTTCTTT. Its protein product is CASSHTGGPEAFF.

CDR3 protein: CASSLPTSPSSDEQYF. In nucleotides, the CDR3 is TGTGCCAGCAGCCTCCCGACTAGCCCCTCATCTGACGAGCAGTACTTC. The chain recombines TRBV4-2 with TRBJ2-7; 7 nucleotides line up with TRBD2. Per the germline V gene, CDR1 is LGHNA and CDR2 is YNFKEQ. This CDR3 is built from 16 residues. After removal of 4 bases from V and 5 bases from J, the junction contained 14 bases not matched to a gene.

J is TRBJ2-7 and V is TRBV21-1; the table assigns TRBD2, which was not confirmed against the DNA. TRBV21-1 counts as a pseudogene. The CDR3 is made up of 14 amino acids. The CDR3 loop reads CASSKGGGKYEQYF. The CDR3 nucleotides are TGTGCCAGCAGCAAAGGGGGGGGAAAGTACGAGCAGTACTTC.

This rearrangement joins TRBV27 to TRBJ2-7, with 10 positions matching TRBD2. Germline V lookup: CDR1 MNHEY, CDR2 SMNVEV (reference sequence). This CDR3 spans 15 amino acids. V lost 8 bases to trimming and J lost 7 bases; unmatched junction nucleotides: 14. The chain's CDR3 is CASSLLAGDSGEQYF. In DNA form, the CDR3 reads TGTGCCAGCTCCCTTCTAGCGGGAGATTCGGGGGAGCAGTACTTC.

CDR3 sequence: CASSQDWLGYGYTF. The DNA of the CDR3 is TGCGCCAGCAGCCAAGATTGGTTGGGCTATGGCTACACCTTC. The chain couples TRBV4-3 to TRBJ1-2; D remains ambiguous. This CDR3 has 14 residues. The germline gives CDR1 LGHNA, CDR2 YSLEER. The ends were cut back, 0 bases at V and 4 bases at J, with 9 bases in the middle.

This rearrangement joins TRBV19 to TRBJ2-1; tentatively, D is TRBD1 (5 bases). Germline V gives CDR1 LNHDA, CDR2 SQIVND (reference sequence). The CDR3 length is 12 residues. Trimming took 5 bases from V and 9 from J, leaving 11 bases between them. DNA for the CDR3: TGTGCCAGTAGTCCAGGGATTAGTGAGCAGTTCTTC. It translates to CASSPGISEQFF.